The 6 T cell receptor beta chains below come from one sample, sequenced in a study of vaccination and CD4 T cells after COVID-19. Researchers used the Oncomine TCR Beta short-read assay to sequence DNA from cultured CD4+ T cells. One entry per CDR3 protein, called by TCRdb with MiXCR from the PCR reads. The sample records approximately 18,000 distinct CDR3 sequences, roughly 45% being singletons. Stated treatment: approximately nine-day PBMC culture with coronavirus spike peptide pools or control peptides (ViraFEST assay). These receptors have no identified antigens. Material: CD4+ T cells from blood, cultured in vitro, obtained after SARS-CoV-2 vaccination. The receptors were gathered from a human donor who had recovered from COVID-19.

This clonotype was seen only a few times. The rearrangement uses TRBV19 and TRBJ1-5, with TRBD1 as a possible D gene (5 bases). CDR3 length: 16 residues. CDR1 is LNHDA, CDR2 SQIVND, per germline (reference sequence). The ends were cut back, 7 bases at V and 11 bases at J, with 27 bases in the middle. The CDR3 DNA reads as TGTGCCAGTAACCCCTCTCACGCAGTTCCCCAAGGGGCCCAGCATTTT. Its translation: CASNPSHAVPQGAQHF. Full variable domain (outside the CDR3, taken from reference TRBV19 and TRBJ1-5): DGGITQSPKYLFRKEGQNVTLSCEQNLNHDAMYWYRQDPGQGLRLIYYSQIVNDFQKGDIAEGYSVSREKKESFPLTVTSAQKNPTAFYLCASNPSHAVPQGAQHFGDGTRLSIL.

The chain links TRBV24-1 to TRBJ2-2; 7 positions agree with TRBD2. The J segment lost 3 bases and the V segment lost 8 bases, leaving 8 bases of the junction unmatched. The CDR3 contains 15 residues. Germline V gene lookup returns CDR1 KGHDR and CDR2 SFDVKD. The CDR3 is CATKSGAGDTGELFF. The CDR3 bases are TGTGCCACCAAAAGTGGCGCGGGAGACACCGGGGAGCTGTTTTTT.

Worth noting for this clonotype: It may be a read error: a sequence one base away is much more abundant. The V gene is TRBV11-2, the J gene TRBJ2-2, with D maybe TRBD1 (6 bases). In germline, CDR1 is SGHAT, CDR2 FQNNGV. The CDR3 extends over 17 amino acids. V dropped 7 bases and J dropped 4 bases, with 22 bases sitting between them. CDR3 amino acids: CASTRGWGHATTGELFF. The CDR3 coding sequence is TGTGCCAGCACCAGGGGTTGGGGACACGCGACCACCGGGGAGCTGTTTTTT.

The V and J genes are TRBV7-8 and TRBJ2-6; tentative D call: TRBD2 (6 bases). The germline V gene has CDR1 SGHVS and CDR2 FQNEAQ. V was cut by 5 bases and J by 1 base, with 18 bases left in between. The CDR3 is 18 residues long. CDR3 nucleotides: TGTGCCAGCAGCGCACCGGGACTGGACTTTTCTGGGGCCAACGTCCTGACTTTC. Translation: CASSAPGLDFSGANVLTF. Full variable domain (outside the CDR3, taken from reference TRBV7-8 and TRBJ2-6): GAGVSQSPRYKVAKRGQDVALRCDPISGHVSLFWYQQALGQGPEFLTYFQNEAQLDKSGLPSDRFFAERPEGSVSTLKIQRTQQEDSAVYLCASSAPGLDFSGANVLTFGAGSRLTVL.

This clonotype was seen a few times. The genes are TRBV2 and TRBJ2-1, with TRBD1 identical over 10 bases. J gave up 7 bases and V 8 bases, and 5 bases lay outside the gene matches. Germline V gene lookup returns CDR1 SNHLY and CDR2 FYNNEI. The CDR3 contains 13 residues. CDR3 loop: CASYGQGGNEQFF. CDR3 sequence (DNA): TGTGCCAGCTATGGACAGGGGGGGAATGAGCAGTTCTTC.

The chain combines TRBV7-2 with TRBJ2-2, with 9 bases lining up with TRBD2. The germline V gene has CDR1 SGHTA and CDR2 FQGNSA. V lost 4 bases to trimming and J lost 5 bases; unmatched junction nucleotides: 2. The CDR3 spans 14 residues. DNA for the CDR3: TGTGCCAGCAGCTACGGACTAGCGACCGGGGAGCTGTTTTTT. Its translation: CASSYGLATGELFF.